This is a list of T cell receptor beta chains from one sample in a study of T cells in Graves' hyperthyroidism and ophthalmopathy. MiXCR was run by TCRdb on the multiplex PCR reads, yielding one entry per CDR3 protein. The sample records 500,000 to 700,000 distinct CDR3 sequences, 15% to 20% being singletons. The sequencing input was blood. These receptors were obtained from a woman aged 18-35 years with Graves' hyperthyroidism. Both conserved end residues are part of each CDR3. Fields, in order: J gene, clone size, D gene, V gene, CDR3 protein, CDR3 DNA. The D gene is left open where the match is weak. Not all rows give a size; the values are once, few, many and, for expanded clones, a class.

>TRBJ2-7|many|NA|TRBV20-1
CSATRTGKKDYEQYF
TGCAGTGCTACCCGGACGGGCAAAAAAGACTACGAGCAGTACTTC
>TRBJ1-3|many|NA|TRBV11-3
CASSVLSGNTIYF
TGTGCCAGCAGCGTCCTCTCTGGAAACACCATATATTTT
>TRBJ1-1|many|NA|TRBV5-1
CASSDKGGNTEAFF
TGCGCCAGCAGCGACAAAGGGGGGAACACTGAAGCTTTCTTT
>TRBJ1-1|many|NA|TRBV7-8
CASSLGFEGDEAFF
TGTGCCAGCAGCTTAGGATTCGAGGGGGACGAAGCTTTCTTT
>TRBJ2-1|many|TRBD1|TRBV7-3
CASRVDRGNEQFF
TGTGCCAGCAGGGTGGACAGGGGGAATGAGCAGTTCTTC
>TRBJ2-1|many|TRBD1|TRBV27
CASLRGQGAYNEQFF
TGTGCCAGCCTTCGGGGGCAGGGGGCGTACAATGAGCAGTTCTTC
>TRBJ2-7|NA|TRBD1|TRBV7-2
CASSFGGQGGNEQYF
TGTGCCAGCAGCTTTGGAGGACAGGGGGGGAATGAGCAGTACTTC
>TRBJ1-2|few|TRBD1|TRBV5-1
CASSLPGQVAAGYTF
TGCGCCAGCAGCTTACCGGGACAGGTGGCGGCAGGCTACACCTTC
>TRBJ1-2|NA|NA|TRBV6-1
CASSEANIGGYTF
TGTGCCAGCAGTGAAGCTAACATCGGAGGCTACACCTTC
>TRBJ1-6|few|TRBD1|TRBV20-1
CSAEVTTGASPLHF
TGCAGTGCAGAGGTGACCACAGGGGCTTCACCCCTCCACTTT
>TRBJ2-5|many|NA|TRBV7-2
CASSVPRRLAQTQYF
TGTGCCAGCAGCGTACCTAGGCGCCTAGCCCAGACCCAGTACTTC
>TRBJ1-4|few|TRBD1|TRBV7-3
CASSLKVRDSHEKLFF
TGTGCCAGCAGCTTAAAGGTCAGGGACAGCCATGAAAAACTGTTTTTT
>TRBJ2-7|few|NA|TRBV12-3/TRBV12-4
CASSAPFMGEQYF
TGTGCCAGCAGTGCCCCCTTTATGGGGGAGCAGTACTTC
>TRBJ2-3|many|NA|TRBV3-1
CASSPGAEQYF
TGTGCCAGCAGCCCCGGGGCAGAGCAGTATTTT
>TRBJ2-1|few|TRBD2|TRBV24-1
CATSDLTALAGHDEQFF
TGTGCCACCAGTGATTTAACGGCCCTAGCGGGACACGATGAGCAGTTCTTC
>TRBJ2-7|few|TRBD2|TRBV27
CASSLRFEGLAGGDPYEQYF
TGTGCCAGCAGTTTACGTTTTGAGGGACTAGCGGGCGGGGACCCCTACGAGCAGTACTTC
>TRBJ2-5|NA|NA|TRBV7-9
CASSLNLIDIRETQYF
TGTGCCAGCAGCCTAAATTTAATCGACATCCGAGAGACCCAGTACTTC
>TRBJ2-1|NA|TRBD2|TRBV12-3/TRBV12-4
CASRLSGAILDRGQFF
TGTGCCAGCAGACTTAGCGGGGCGATTCTCGACAGAGGGCAGTTCTTC
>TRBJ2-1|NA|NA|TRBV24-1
CATSDSGAGDEQFF
TGTGCCACCAGTGATAGTGGAGCCGGTGATGAGCAGTTCTTC
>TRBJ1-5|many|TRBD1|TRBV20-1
CSASRSGQLNQPQHF
TGCAGTGCTAGCCGCTCGGGACAGCTGAATCAGCCCCAGCATTTT
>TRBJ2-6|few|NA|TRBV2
CASSETGGSGANVLTF
TGTGCCAGCAGTGAAACCGGGGGCTCTGGGGCCAACGTCCTGACTTTC
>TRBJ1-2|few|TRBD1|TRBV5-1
CASSGGQGKYGYTF
TGCGCCAGCAGCGGGGGACAGGGCAAGTATGGCTACACCTTC
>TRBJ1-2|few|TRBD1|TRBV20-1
CSVAGEGAKGYTF
TGCAGTGTAGCGGGGGAGGGGGCAAAGGGCTACACCTTC
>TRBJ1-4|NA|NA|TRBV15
CATSRDTPTNEKLFF
TGTGCCACCAGCAGAGATACCCCAACTAATGAAAAACTGTTTTTT
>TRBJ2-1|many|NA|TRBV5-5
CASSVRDTSYNEQFF
TGTGCCAGCAGCGTCCGGGACACATCCTACAATGAGCAGTTCTTC
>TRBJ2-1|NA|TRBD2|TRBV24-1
CTTSEGLAGGPSYNEQFF
TGTACCACCAGTGAGGGACTAGCGGGAGGGCCCAGCTACAATGAGCAGTTCTTC
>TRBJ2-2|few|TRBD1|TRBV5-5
CASSLLRDRNTGELFF
TGTGCCAGCAGCTTACTTCGGGACAGGAACACCGGGGAGCTGTTTTTT
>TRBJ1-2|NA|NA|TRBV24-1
CATSEAGAYGYTF
TGTGCCACCAGTGAGGCAGGGGCCTATGGCTACACCTTC
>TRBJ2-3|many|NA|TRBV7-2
CASSLRGTTQYF
TGTGCCAGCAGCTTAAGGGGGACTACGCAGTATTTT
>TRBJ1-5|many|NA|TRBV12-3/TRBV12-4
CASSPPGFSNQPQHF
TGTGCCAGCAGTCCCCCGGGATTTAGCAATCAGCCCCAGCATTTT
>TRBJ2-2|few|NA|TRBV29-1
CSVASSEGGELFF
TGCAGCGTCGCTTCTAGTGAGGGGGGGGAGCTGTTTTTT
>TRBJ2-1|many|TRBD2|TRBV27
CASSLSTLADVYNEQFF
TGTGCCAGCAGTTTATCCACTCTAGCGGATGTATACAATGAGCAGTTCTTC
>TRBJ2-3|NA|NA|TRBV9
CASSVVSGISTDTQYF
TGTGCCAGCAGCGTAGTAAGCGGAATTAGCACAGATACGCAGTATTTT
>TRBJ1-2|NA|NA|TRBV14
CASSPSGSVPNYGYTF
TGTGCCAGCAGCCCCAGTGGGTCCGTTCCTAACTATGGCTACACCTTC
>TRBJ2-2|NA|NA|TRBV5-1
CASSLRGRTGELFF
TGCGCCAGCAGCTTACGGGGCCGGACCGGGGAGCTGTTTTTT
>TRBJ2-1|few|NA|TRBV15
CATSRGLEADEQFF
TGTGCCACCAGCAGAGGATTAGAAGCAGACGAGCAGTTCTTC
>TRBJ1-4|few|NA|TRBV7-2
CASSLIVGTNEKLFF
TGTGCCAGCAGCCTCATCGTAGGCACTAATGAAAAACTGTTTTTT
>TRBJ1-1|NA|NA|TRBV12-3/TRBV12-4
CASSLGLRTQAFF
TGTGCCAGCAGTTTAGGATTGCGGACACAAGCTTTCTTT
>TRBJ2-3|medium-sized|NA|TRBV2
CASSEAEGDTQYF
TGTGCCAGCAGTGAAGCTGAAGGGGATACGCAGTATTTT
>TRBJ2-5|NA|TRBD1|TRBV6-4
CATEQGMYQETQYF
TGTGCCACCGAACAGGGGATGTACCAAGAGACCCAGTACTTC
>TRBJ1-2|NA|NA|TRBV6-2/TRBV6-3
CASSGMRGYTF
TGTGCCAGCAGCGGGATGCGAGGCTACACCTTC
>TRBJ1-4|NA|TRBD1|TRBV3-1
CASSRWDREKLFF
TGTGCCAGCAGCCGCTGGGACAGAGAAAAACTGTTTTTT
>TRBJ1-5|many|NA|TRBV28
CASSLGGGTQPQHF
TGTGCCAGCAGTTTGGGGGGCGGCACTCAGCCCCAGCATTTT
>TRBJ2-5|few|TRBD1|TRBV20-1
CSASQGAETQYF
TGCAGTGCTAGCCAGGGGGCGGAGACCCAGTACTTC
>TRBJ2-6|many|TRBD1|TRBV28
CASRDATGIGANVLTF
TGTGCCAGCAGGGATGCGACAGGGATTGGGGCCAACGTCCTGACTTTC
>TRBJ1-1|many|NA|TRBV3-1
CASSQKGGLGTEAFF
TGTGCCAGCAGCCAGAAGGGAGGGCTAGGCACTGAAGCTTTCTTT
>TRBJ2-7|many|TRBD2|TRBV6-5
CASSYGGVKYEQYF
TGTGCCAGCAGTTACGGGGGGGTGAAATACGAGCAGTACTTC
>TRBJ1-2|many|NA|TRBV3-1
CASSQEGRGSHGYTF
TGTGCCAGCAGCCAAGAAGGCCGGGGGTCACACGGCTACACCTTC
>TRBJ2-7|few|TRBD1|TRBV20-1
CSAGGGTGTFYEQYF
TGCAGTGCTGGAGGCGGGACAGGGACATTCTACGAGCAGTACTTC
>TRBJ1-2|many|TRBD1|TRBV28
CASSYRGHYGYTF
TGTGCCAGCAGTTACAGGGGACATTATGGCTACACCTTC
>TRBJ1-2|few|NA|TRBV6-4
CASKIAGYYGYTF
TGTGCCAGCAAAATCGCAGGATACTATGGCTACACCTTC
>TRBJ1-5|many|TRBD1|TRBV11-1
CASSPDRGPNQPQHF
TGTGCCAGCAGCCCAGACAGGGGGCCCAATCAGCCCCAGCATTTT
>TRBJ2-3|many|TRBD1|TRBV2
CASSDRGLASTDTQYF
TGTGCCAGCAGTGACAGGGGGCTAGCTAGCACAGATACGCAGTATTTT
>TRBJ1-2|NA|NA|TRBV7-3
CASSLNRAGDGYTF
TGTGCCAGCAGCTTAAACCGGGCAGGGGATGGCTACACCTTC